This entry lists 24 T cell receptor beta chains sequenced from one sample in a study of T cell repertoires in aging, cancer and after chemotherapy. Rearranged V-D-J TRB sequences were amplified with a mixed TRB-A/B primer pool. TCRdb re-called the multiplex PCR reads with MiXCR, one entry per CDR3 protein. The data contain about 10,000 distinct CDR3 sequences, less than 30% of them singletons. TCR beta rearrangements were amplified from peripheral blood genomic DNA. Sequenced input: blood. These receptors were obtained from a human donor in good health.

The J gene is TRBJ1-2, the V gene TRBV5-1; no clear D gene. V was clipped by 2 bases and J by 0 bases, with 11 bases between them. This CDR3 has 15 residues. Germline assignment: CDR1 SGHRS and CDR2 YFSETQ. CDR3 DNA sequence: TGCGCCAGCAGCTTTGTGGGGAGAGCTAACTATGGCTACACCTTC. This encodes CASSFVGRANYGYTF.

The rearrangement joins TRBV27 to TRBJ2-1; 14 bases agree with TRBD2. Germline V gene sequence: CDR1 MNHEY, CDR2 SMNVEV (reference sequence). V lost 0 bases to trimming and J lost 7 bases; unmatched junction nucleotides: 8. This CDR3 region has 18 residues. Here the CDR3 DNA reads TGTGCCAGCAGTTTATCACCTTTGGGACTAGCGGGAGATAATGAGCAGTTCTTC. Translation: CASSLSPLGLAGDNEQFF.

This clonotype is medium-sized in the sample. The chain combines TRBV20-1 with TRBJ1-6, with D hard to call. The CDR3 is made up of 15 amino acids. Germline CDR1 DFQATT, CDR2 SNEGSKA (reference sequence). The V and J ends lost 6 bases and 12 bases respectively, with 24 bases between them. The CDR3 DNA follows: TGCAGTGCCCTCACGGGTGGGAACATTAACGGACCCCTCCACTTT. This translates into CSALTGGNINGPLHF.

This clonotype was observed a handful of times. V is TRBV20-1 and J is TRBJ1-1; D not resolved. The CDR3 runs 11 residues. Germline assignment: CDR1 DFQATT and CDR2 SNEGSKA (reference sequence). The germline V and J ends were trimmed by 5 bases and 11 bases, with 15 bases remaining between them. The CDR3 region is CSAFDPPGAFF. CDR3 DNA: TGCAGTGCTTTCGACCCTCCGGGGGCTTTCTTT.

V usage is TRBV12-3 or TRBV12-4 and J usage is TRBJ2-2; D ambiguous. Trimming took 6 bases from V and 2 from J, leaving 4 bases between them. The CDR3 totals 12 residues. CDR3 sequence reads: CASSPNTGELFF. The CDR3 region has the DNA TGTGCCAGCAGCCCTAACACCGGGGAGCTGTTTTTT.

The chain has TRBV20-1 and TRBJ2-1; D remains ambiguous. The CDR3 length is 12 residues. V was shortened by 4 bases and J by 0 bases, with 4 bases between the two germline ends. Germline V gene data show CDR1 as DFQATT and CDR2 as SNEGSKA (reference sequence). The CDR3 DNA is TGCAGTGCTACGATCTCCTACAATGAGCAGTTCTTC. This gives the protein CSATISYNEQFF.

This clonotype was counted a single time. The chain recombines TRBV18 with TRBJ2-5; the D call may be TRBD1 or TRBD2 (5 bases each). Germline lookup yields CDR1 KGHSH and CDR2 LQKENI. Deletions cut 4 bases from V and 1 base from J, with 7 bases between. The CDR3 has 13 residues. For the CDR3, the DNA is TGTGCCAGCTCACAGGGACCCCAAGAGACCCAGTACTTC. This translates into CASSQGPQETQYF.

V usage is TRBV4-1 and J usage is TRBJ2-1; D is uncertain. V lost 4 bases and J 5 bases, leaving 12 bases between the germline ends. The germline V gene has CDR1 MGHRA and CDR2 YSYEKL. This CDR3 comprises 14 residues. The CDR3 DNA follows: TGCGCCAGCAGCCCGTCGGTCAGGCACAATGAGCAGTTCTTC. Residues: CASSPSVRHNEQFF.

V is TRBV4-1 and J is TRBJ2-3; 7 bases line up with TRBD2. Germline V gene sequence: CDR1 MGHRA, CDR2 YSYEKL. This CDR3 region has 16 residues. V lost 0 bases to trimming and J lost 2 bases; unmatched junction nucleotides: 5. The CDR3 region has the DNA TGCGCCAGCAGCCAAGATCACGGGGGGAACACAGATACGCAGTATTTT. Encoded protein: CASSQDHGGNTDTQYF.

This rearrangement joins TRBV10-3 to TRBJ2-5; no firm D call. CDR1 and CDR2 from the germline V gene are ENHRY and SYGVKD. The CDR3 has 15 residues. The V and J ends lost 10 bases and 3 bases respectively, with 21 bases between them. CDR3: CATSAEVAAKETQYF. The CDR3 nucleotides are TGTGCCACCAGCGCTGAGGTGGCAGCAAAAGAGACCCAGTACTTC.

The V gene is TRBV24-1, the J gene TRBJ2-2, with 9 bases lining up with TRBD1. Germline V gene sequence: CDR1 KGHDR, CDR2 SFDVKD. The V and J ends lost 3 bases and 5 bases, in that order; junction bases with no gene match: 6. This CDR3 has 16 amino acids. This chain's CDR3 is CATSDSGDRVTGELFF. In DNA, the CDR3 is TGTGCCACCAGTGATAGTGGGGACAGGGTAACCGGGGAGCTGTTTTTT.

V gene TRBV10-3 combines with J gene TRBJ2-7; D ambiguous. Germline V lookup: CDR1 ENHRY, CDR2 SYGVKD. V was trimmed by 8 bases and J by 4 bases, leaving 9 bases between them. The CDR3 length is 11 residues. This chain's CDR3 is CAIGLDYEQYF. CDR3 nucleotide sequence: TGTGCCATCGGTTTGGATTACGAGCAGTACTTC.

In nucleotides, the CDR3 is TGTGCCAGCAGTAGGACAGCCGAGGGTCAGCCCCAGCATTTT. This gives the protein CASSRTAEGQPQHF. The chain links TRBV6-4 to TRBJ1-5; D is possibly TRBD1 (6 bases). Germline values: CDR1 MRHNA, CDR2 SNTAGT. Trimming removed 5 bases at V and 6 bases at J, with 14 bases between. There are 14 residues in the CDR3.

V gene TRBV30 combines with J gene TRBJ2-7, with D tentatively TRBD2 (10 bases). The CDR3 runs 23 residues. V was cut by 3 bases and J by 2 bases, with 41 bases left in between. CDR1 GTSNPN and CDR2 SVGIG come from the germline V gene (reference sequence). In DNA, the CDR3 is TGTGCCTGGAGCCCCCGCGACAGGGGGATATTTTGGGTACAGCGGGAGGGTCCCTACGAGCAGTACTTC. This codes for CAWSPRDRGIFWVQREGPYEQYF.

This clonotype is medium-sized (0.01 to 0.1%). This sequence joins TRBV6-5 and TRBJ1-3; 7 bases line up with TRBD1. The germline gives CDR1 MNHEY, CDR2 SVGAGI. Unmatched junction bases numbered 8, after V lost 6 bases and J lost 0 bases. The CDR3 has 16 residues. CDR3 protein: CASSLIQGSSGNTIYF. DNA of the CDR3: TGTGCCAGCAGCCTCATACAGGGGAGCTCTGGAAACACCATATATTTT.

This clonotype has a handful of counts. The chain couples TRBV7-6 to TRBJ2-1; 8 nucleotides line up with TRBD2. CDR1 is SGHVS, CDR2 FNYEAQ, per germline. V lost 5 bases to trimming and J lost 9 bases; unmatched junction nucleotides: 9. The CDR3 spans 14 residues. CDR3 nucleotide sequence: TGTGCCAGCAGCGAACTGACTAGCGTTGGTGAGCAGTTCTTC. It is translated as CASSELTSVGEQFF.

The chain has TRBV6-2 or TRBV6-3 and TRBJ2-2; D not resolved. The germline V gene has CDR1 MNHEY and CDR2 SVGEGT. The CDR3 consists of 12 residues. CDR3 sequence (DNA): TGTTCTGCGGCCCGGTCCAACGGGGAGCTGTTTTTT. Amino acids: CSAARSNGELFF.

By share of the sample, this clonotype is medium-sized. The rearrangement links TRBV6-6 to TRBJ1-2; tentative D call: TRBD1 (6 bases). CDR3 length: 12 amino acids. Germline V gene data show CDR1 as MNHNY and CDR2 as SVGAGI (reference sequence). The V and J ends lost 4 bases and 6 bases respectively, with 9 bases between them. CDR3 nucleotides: TGTGCCAGCAGTTCAGGGGCGGATGGCTACACCTTC. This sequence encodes CASSSGADGYTF.

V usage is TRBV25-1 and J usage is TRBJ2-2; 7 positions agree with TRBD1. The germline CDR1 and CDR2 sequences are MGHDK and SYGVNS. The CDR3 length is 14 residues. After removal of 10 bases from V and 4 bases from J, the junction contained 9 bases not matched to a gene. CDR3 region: CATVGTDPTGELFF. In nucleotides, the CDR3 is TGTGCCACCGTAGGGACAGACCCCACCGGGGAGCTGTTTTTT.

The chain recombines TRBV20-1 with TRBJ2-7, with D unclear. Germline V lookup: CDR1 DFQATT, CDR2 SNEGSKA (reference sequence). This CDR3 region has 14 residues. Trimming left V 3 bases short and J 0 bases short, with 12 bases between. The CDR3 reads CSASPNEVSYEQYF. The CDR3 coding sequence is TGCAGTGCTAGCCCGAACGAAGTCTCCTACGAGCAGTACTTC.

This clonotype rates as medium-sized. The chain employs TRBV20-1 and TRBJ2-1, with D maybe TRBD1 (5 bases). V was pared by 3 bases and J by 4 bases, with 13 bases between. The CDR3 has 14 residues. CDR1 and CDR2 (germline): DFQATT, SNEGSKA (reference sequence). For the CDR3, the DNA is TGCAGTGCTAGGTCGAACAGGCCTTACAATGAGCAGTTCTTC. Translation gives CSARSNRPYNEQFF.

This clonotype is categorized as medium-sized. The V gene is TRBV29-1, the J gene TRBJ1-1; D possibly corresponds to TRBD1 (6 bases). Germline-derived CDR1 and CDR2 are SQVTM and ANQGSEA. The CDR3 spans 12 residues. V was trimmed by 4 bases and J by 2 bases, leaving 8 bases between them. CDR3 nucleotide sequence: TGCAGCGTTGTGGGGGCCAACACTGAAGCTTTCTTT. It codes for CSVVGANTEAFF.

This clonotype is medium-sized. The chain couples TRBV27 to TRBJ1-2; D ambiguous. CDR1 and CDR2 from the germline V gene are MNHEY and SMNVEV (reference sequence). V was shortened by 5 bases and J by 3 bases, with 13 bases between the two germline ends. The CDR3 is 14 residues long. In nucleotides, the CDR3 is TGTGCCAGCAGTCGGCAGGTCGGGTACTATGGCTACACCTTC. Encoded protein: CASSRQVGYYGYTF.

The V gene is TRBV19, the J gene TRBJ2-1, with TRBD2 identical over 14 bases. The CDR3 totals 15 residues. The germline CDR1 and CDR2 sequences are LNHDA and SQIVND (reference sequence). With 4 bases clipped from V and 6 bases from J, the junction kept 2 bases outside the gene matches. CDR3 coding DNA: TGTGCCAGTAGTAGGGGACTAGCGGGGGTCAATGAGCAGTTCTTC. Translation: CASSRGLAGVNEQFF.